Given below is one TCR beta chain in context. The sample belongs to a study of blood T cell repertoires in COVID-19. Study-level background: COVID-19 samples collected from the United States, Italy and Spain covered acute and convalescent phases. T cells, B-cell-depleted T cells, or PBMCs provided the cDNA or gDNA that served as material.

Per the original methods: Reference gene primer amplification gave nucleated cell count estimates. The protocol was immunoSEQ multiplex PCR, while the TCRdb copy is restricted to in-frame clones and leaves out a portion. The D gene and trimming were derived from the DNA, and the V and J assignments and clone size from that table. Of fewer than 200,000 clones listed, more than 75% are singletons. From germline, CDR1 is MNHNS and CDR2 SASEGT. V lost 0 bases and J 0 bases, leaving 9 bases between the germline ends. This CDR3 contains 16 residues. Sequenced material: peripheral blood. The rearrangement joins TRBV6-1 to TRBJ1-3, with no clear D. The receptor was derived from a man aged 45 to 65 who had recovered from COVID-19. The CDR3 DNA follows: TGTGCCAGCAGTGAAGCGGGCCTAATCTCTGGAAACACCATATATTTT. Protein product: CASSEAGLISGNTIYF.